This TCR beta chain was captured in a study of T cell responses to AZD1222 COVID-19 vaccine. Overall study findings and caveats: Per reports, nearly half of all spike-specific TCRs target regions that are unmutated in variants. The study identified only a handful of AZD1222 recipients as seropositive at baseline.

CDR3 length: 16 residues. Germline V lookup: CDR1 MNHEY, CDR2 SVGAGI. Trimming stripped 2 bases from V and 1 base from J, with 15 bases between. This clone was seen only once. Its antigen remains unidentified. The repertoire was sequenced with immunoSEQ multiplex PCR; TCRdb's copy has only in-frame clones and lacks some. The sample comprises around 150,000 clones, 90% of which are singletons, and approximately 5.9% rests with the top ten. V gene TRBV6-5 combines with J gene TRBJ2-7; a weak D match, TRBD1 (6 bases). The material was peripheral blood, obtained 28 days after the second AZD1222 dose. The sequence was obtained from an adult who received the AZD1222 COVID-19 vaccine. The CDR3 here is CASSYDTGLPSYEQYF. The CDR3 DNA follows: TGTGCCAGCAGTTACGATACAGGGTTACCTTCCTACGAGCAGTACTTC.